This T cell receptor beta chain was captured by sequencing in a study of T cell changes during pregnancy in multiple sclerosis. Clones were read by immunoSEQ multiplex PCR, and TCRdb kept only the in-frame ones, dropping some. Of over 60,000 clones in the sample, 91% were seen once. This CDR3 comprises 12 residues. From germline, CDR1 is SGHRS and CDR2 YFSETQ. Trimming took 7 bases from V and 9 from J, leaving 16 bases between them. The chain employs TRBV5-1 and TRBJ1-1, with a weak D call TRBD1 (6 bases). The receptor's source is a female donor in good health, enrolled as a control in a pregnancy study. The sequenced sample was peripheral blood, obtained in the third trimester of pregnancy. The CDR3, as DNA: TGCGCCAGCGGGTCCGAACAGGGACAAGCTTTCTTT. Amino acid sequence: CASGSEQGQAFF.